The 11 T cell receptor beta chains below all came from one sample that was sequenced in a study of T cell changes during pregnancy in multiple sclerosis. Sequenced by immunoSEQ multiplex PCR; TCRdb stores in-frame clones only, minus some. The sample lists about 85,000 clones, approximately 89% occurring once. The specimen was peripheral blood, collected in the first trimester of pregnancy. Receptors originate from a female donor with multiple sclerosis, enrolled in a pregnancy study.

The V and J genes are TRBV9 and TRBJ2-2, with a tentative D call TRBD1 (6 bases). CDR1 and CDR2 (germline): SGDLS, YYNGEE. V was shortened by 3 bases and J by 7 bases, with 10 bases between the two germline ends. This CDR3 spans 13 amino acids. The CDR3 region is CASSATGIGELFF. CDR3 DNA: TGTGCCAGCAGCGCTACAGGGATCGGGGAGCTGTTTTTT.

J is TRBJ1-1 and V is TRBV6-5, with a weak D call TRBD1 (6 bases). Germline V gene sequence: CDR1 MNHEY, CDR2 SVGAGI. Deletions cut 6 bases from V and 6 bases from J, with 20 bases between. The CDR3 sequence is 15 residues long. CDR3 residues: CASRRSGATWAEAFF. As DNA, the CDR3 is TGTGCCAGCAGACGATCAGGGGCGACGTGGGCTGAAGCTTTCTTT.

The chain employs TRBV6-6 and TRBJ2-7; weak D call: TRBD1 (6 bases). In germline, CDR1 is MNHNY, CDR2 SVGAGI (reference sequence). V was pared by 6 bases and J by 4 bases, with 16 bases between. The CDR3 sequence is 14 residues long. CDR3 loop: CASRLLKQGYEQYF. The CDR3 nucleotides read TGTGCCAGCAGGCTTTTGAAACAGGGTTACGAGCAGTACTTC.

The chain joins TRBV4-3 to TRBJ2-7; D is uncertain. Per the germline V gene, CDR1 is LGHNA and CDR2 is YSLEER. The CDR3 is 16 amino acids. V lost 1 base to trimming and J lost 0 bases, with 13 bases between them. The CDR3 region has the DNA TGCGCCAGCAGCCAAGGAATCGACTTAAGCTCCTACGAGCAGTACTTC. Its protein is CASSQGIDLSSYEQYF.

The sample holds one count of this clone. V is TRBV4-2 and J is TRBJ1-5; D is unresolved. The V end lost 1 base, the J end lost 3 bases, and 10 bases lay between the germline ends. Germline CDR1 LGHNA, CDR2 YNFKEQ. The CDR3 consists of 15 residues. In nucleotides, the CDR3 is TGTGCCAGCAGCCAAGGTAGAGGAACCAATCAGCCCCAGCATTTT. Translated, it gives CASSQGRGTNQPQHF.

This clone was detected only once. V usage is TRBV5-1 and J usage is TRBJ2-2; D perhaps matches TRBD2 (5 bases). The CDR3 totals 16 residues. The V gene's germline CDR1 is SGHRS and CDR2 YFSETQ. Trimming pared 4 bases from V and 0 bases from J, leaving 13 bases between. The DNA of the CDR3 is TGCGCCAGCAGCGGAACAGCCGGGACGAACACCGGGGAGCTGTTTTTT. This sequence encodes CASSGTAGTNTGELFF.

The chain joins TRBV14 to TRBJ1-1; D unclear. CDR3 length equals 14 residues. The V end was cut by 4 bases, the J end by 4 bases, with 13 bases between. CDR1 is SGHDN and CDR2 is FVKESK in the germline V gene. CDR3 nucleotide sequence: TGTGCCAGCAGCCTGAGACGGGAGCCCACTGAAGCTTTCTTT. Protein product: CASSLRREPTEAFF.

The chain has TRBV5-4 and TRBJ2-1; 13 positions match TRBD2. This CDR3 has 15 amino acids. The germline V gene encodes CDR1 SGHNT and CDR2 YYREEE (reference sequence). The J segment lost 7 bases and the V segment lost 4 bases, leaving 5 bases of the junction unmatched. This CDR3 is CASSQRLAGGNEQFF. The CDR3 DNA is TGTGCCAGCAGCCAAAGACTAGCGGGAGGAAATGAGCAGTTCTTC.

V gene TRBV21-1 combines with J gene TRBJ1-2; TRBD1 is the table's D call, not checked against the DNA. TRBV21-1 is a recognized pseudogene. The CDR3 length is 17 residues. CDR3 amino acids: CASSVPGQGSGGYGYTF. The CDR3 DNA sequence: TGTGCCAGTTCAGTCCCGGGACAGGGGTCCGGAGGGTATGGCTACACCTTC.

The chain has TRBV18 and TRBJ2-7; 8 bases line up with TRBD1. Looked up from germline, CDR1 is KGHSH and CDR2 is LQKENI. The V gene end was trimmed by 3 bases and the J gene end by 7 bases; junction bases not matched to a gene: 14. There are 16 residues in the CDR3. The CDR3 is CASSPQGAGNLVEQYF. DNA of the CDR3: TGTGCCAGCTCACCGCAGGGGGCAGGTAACTTGGTTGAGCAGTACTTC.

The J gene is TRBJ1-3, the V gene TRBV7-2; D is possibly TRBD1 (6 bases). This CDR3 has 17 residues. The germline CDR1 and CDR2 sequences are SGHTA and FQGNSA. Trimming pared 1 base from V and 1 base from J, leaving 14 bases between. In DNA form, the CDR3 reads TGTGCCAGCAGCTTAGGTCCCGGGACACCTTCTGGAAACACCATATATTTT. It specifies CASSLGPGTPSGNTIYF.